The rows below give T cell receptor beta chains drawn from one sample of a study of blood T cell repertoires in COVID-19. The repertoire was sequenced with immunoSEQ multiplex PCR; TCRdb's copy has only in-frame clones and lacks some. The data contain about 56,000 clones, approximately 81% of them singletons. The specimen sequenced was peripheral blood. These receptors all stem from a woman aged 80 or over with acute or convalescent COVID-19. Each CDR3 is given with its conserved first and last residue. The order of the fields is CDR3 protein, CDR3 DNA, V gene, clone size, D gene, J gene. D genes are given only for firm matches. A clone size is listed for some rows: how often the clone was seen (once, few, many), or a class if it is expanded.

cdr3_aa: CASSVGQLISNTEAFF
cdr3_nt: TGTGCCAGCAGCGTGGGACAGCTAATTAGCAACACTGAAGCTTTCTTT
v_call: TRBV7-8
clone_size: .
d_call: TRBD1
j_call: TRBJ1-1

cdr3_aa: CASSQTESNYGYTF
cdr3_nt: TGCGCCAGCAGCCAGACAGAATCCAACTATGGCTACACCTTC
v_call: TRBV4-1
clone_size: .
d_call: .
j_call: TRBJ1-2

cdr3_aa: CASSKVPGGWIDTEAFF
cdr3_nt: TGTGCCAGCAGCAAAGTCCCAGGGGGCTGGATAGACACTGAAGCTTTCTTT
v_call: TRBV21-1
clone_size: few
d_call: .
j_call: TRBJ1-1

cdr3_aa: CAWSVDGTHREKLFF
cdr3_nt: TGTGCCTGGAGTGTAGATGGGACTCATAGAGAAAAACTGTTTTTT
v_call: TRBV30
clone_size: .
d_call: .
j_call: TRBJ1-4

cdr3_aa: CASSWGEEAKERDSIVNTGELFF
cdr3_nt: TGTGCCAGCAGTTGGGGCGAAGAAGCTAAGGAGCGAGACTCCATCGTTAACACCGGGGAGCTGTTTTTT
v_call: TRBV6-9
clone_size: few
d_call: .
j_call: TRBJ2-2

cdr3_aa: CASSLDGGSKNIQYF
cdr3_nt: TGTGCCAGCAGCCTTGACGGGGGGTCCAAAAACATTCAGTACTTC
v_call: TRBV5-5
clone_size: .
d_call: TRBD2
j_call: TRBJ2-4

cdr3_aa: CASSYNRVVGAEAFF
cdr3_nt: TGTGCCAGCAGCTACAACAGGGTCGTTGGGGCTGAAGCTTTCTTT
v_call: TRBV7-9
clone_size: .
d_call: .
j_call: TRBJ1-1

cdr3_aa: CASLSLSRGDNQPQHF
cdr3_nt: TGTGCCAGCCTAAGCCTCTCCAGGGGGGACAATCAGCCCCAGCATTTT
v_call: TRBV27
clone_size: .
d_call: TRBD1
j_call: TRBJ1-5

cdr3_aa: CASSPSGTESEKLFF
cdr3_nt: TGTGCCAGCAGCCCCTCCGGGACAGAGAGTGAAAAACTGTTTTTT
v_call: TRBV3-1/TRBV3-2
clone_size: .
d_call: TRBD1
j_call: TRBJ1-4

cdr3_aa: CASSPGQGTDTQYF
cdr3_nt: TGCGCCAGCAGCCCCGGACAGGGGACAGATACGCAGTATTTT
v_call: TRBV5-1
clone_size: .
d_call: TRBD1
j_call: TRBJ2-3

cdr3_aa: CASSQVRGGVNTEAFF
cdr3_nt: TGTGCCAGCAGCCAAGTCCGGGGGGGAGTAAACACTGAAGCTTTCTTT
v_call: TRBV28
clone_size: .
d_call: .
j_call: TRBJ1-1

cdr3_aa: CAISEDLPGAFF
cdr3_nt: TGTGCCATCAGTGAGGACCTACCGGGGGCTTTCTTT
v_call: TRBV10-3
clone_size: .
d_call: .
j_call: TRBJ1-1

cdr3_aa: CASSSNPGQGETQYF
cdr3_nt: TGTGCCAGCTCATCGAACCCGGGACAGGGAGAGACCCAGTACTTC
v_call: TRBV18
clone_size: once
d_call: TRBD1
j_call: TRBJ2-5

cdr3_aa: CASSGAIATNEKLFF
cdr3_nt: TGTGCCAGCAGCGGGGCAATTGCAACTAATGAAAAACTGTTTTTT
v_call: TRBV9
clone_size: .
d_call: .
j_call: TRBJ1-4

cdr3_aa: CASSYTGTARYGYTF
cdr3_nt: TGTGCCAGCAGTTACACCGGGACAGCTCGCTATGGCTACACCTTC
v_call: TRBV6-2/TRBV6-3
clone_size: .
d_call: TRBD1
j_call: TRBJ1-2

cdr3_aa: CAISDRGGNTIYF
cdr3_nt: TGTGCCATCAGTGACAGGGGTGGGAACACCATATATTTT
v_call: TRBV10-3
clone_size: .
d_call: .
j_call: TRBJ1-3

cdr3_aa: CASSPTPSSYEQYF
cdr3_nt: TGTGCCAGCAGCCCGACACCGAGCTCCTACGAGCAGTACTTC
v_call: TRBV3-1/TRBV3-2
clone_size: .
d_call: .
j_call: TRBJ2-7

cdr3_aa: CASSPRTGNTEAFF
cdr3_nt: TGTGCCAGTAGTCCCCGGACAGGGAATACTGAAGCTTTCTTT
v_call: TRBV19
clone_size: .
d_call: TRBD1
j_call: TRBJ1-1

cdr3_aa: CASSELYEQYF
cdr3_nt: TGTGCCAGCAGTGAATTATACGAGCAGTACTTC
v_call: TRBV2
clone_size: few
d_call: .
j_call: TRBJ2-7

cdr3_aa: CASSQTGGVDTQYF
cdr3_nt: TGTGCCAGCAGCCAGACAGGGGGGGTAGATACGCAGTATTTT
v_call: TRBV3-1/TRBV3-2
clone_size: few
d_call: TRBD1
j_call: TRBJ2-3

cdr3_aa: CASSLTSANTGELFF
cdr3_nt: TGTGCCAGCAGCTTAACTAGCGCGAACACCGGGGAGCTGTTTTTT
v_call: TRBV7-3
clone_size: .
d_call: .
j_call: TRBJ2-2

cdr3_aa: CASSPPEAPQLTQYF
cdr3_nt: TGTGCCAGCTCACCACCGGAGGCACCCCAGTTGACCCAGTACTTC
v_call: TRBV18
clone_size: .
d_call: .
j_call: TRBJ2-5

cdr3_aa: CASSSETSGGAIEQFF
cdr3_nt: TGCGCCAGCAGCTCCGAGACTAGCGGGGGGGCCATTGAGCAGTTCTTC
v_call: TRBV5-1
clone_size: .
d_call: TRBD2
j_call: TRBJ2-1

cdr3_aa: CSVGRLNEQYF
cdr3_nt: TGCAGCGTTGGGAGACTAAACGAGCAGTACTTC
v_call: TRBV29-1
clone_size: few
d_call: .
j_call: TRBJ2-7

cdr3_aa: CASSTVGGTGYTF
cdr3_nt: TGTGCCAGCAGCACCGTGGGGGGAACGGGCTACACCTTC
v_call: TRBV3-1/TRBV3-2
clone_size: few
d_call: .
j_call: TRBJ1-2

cdr3_aa: CASSGPTGPRGIQYF
cdr3_nt: TGTGCCAGCAGTGGACCGACAGGGCCGCGGGGCATTCAGTACTTC
v_call: TRBV2
clone_size: .
d_call: .
j_call: TRBJ2-4

cdr3_aa: CASSTGQGEKLFF
cdr3_nt: TGTGCCAGTAGTACGGGACAGGGTGAAAAACTGTTTTTT
v_call: TRBV19
clone_size: .
d_call: TRBD1
j_call: TRBJ1-4

cdr3_aa: CATSRVRDAAISTDTQYF
cdr3_nt: TGTGCCACCAGCAGAGTGCGGGACGCTGCGATCAGCACAGATACGCAGTATTTT
v_call: TRBV15
clone_size: .
d_call: .
j_call: TRBJ2-3

cdr3_aa: CASSLVSGRNTEAFF
cdr3_nt: TGCGCCAGCAGTTTGGTATCGGGGAGGAACACTGAAGCTTTCTTT
v_call: TRBV5-1
clone_size: .
d_call: .
j_call: TRBJ1-1

cdr3_aa: CASSPPGGLVGGYTF
cdr3_nt: TGTGCCAGCAGTCCCCCGGGCGGGTTGGTAGGAGGCTACACCTTC
v_call: TRBV6-6
clone_size: .
d_call: .
j_call: TRBJ1-2

cdr3_aa: CASSLGTNEQFF
cdr3_nt: TGCGCCAGCAGCTTGGGAACAAATGAGCAGTTCTTC
v_call: TRBV5-1
clone_size: .
d_call: .
j_call: TRBJ2-1

cdr3_aa: CATGGAVGELFF
cdr3_nt: TGTGCCACAGGGGGCGCGGTCGGGGAGCTGTTTTTT
v_call: TRBV15
clone_size: .
d_call: TRBD1
j_call: TRBJ2-2

cdr3_aa: CASSPPGQLGHYEQYF
cdr3_nt: TGTGCCAGCAGCCCTCCGGGACAGCTGGGGCACTACGAGCAGTACTTC
v_call: TRBV14
clone_size: .
d_call: TRBD1
j_call: TRBJ2-7

cdr3_aa: CASSFRTGRYTEAFF
cdr3_nt: TGTGCCAGCAGCTTCCGGACAGGGCGATACACTGAAGCTTTCTTT
v_call: TRBV5-6
clone_size: .
d_call: TRBD1
j_call: TRBJ1-1

cdr3_aa: CASSPGTGLPHSGNTIYF
cdr3_nt: TGTGCCAGCAGCCCGGGGACAGGTCTACCCCACTCTGGAAACACCATATATTTT
v_call: TRBV13
clone_size: .
d_call: TRBD1
j_call: TRBJ1-3

cdr3_aa: CASSPREFISYEQYF
cdr3_nt: TGTGCCAGCAGCCCCCGGGAGTTTATCTCCTACGAGCAGTACTTC
v_call: TRBV13
clone_size: .
d_call: .
j_call: TRBJ2-7

cdr3_aa: CASSPTGILNSPLHF
cdr3_nt: TGTGCCAGCTCACCCACAGGGATACTTAATTCACCCCTCCACTTT
v_call: TRBV18
clone_size: .
d_call: .
j_call: TRBJ1-6

cdr3_aa: CASTPPRSDTEAFF
cdr3_nt: TGTGCCAGCACCCCCCCTCGATCGGACACTGAAGCTTTCTTT
v_call: TRBV5-5
clone_size: .
d_call: .
j_call: TRBJ1-1

cdr3_aa: CAISPGTSGGGTDTQYF
cdr3_nt: TGTGCCATCAGCCCTGGGACTAGCGGGGGAGGCACAGATACGCAGTATTTT
v_call: TRBV10-3
clone_size: .
d_call: TRBD2
j_call: TRBJ2-3

cdr3_aa: CASSQGSSPSTDTQYF
cdr3_nt: TGTGCCAGCAGCCAAGGTAGTTCCCCTAGCACAGATACGCAGTATTTT
v_call: TRBV14
clone_size: .
d_call: .
j_call: TRBJ2-3

cdr3_aa: CASSLAASGVGTEAFF
cdr3_nt: TGTGCCAGCAGCTTAGCCGCATCGGGGGTTGGGACTGAAGCTTTCTTT
v_call: TRBV7-8
clone_size: few
d_call: .
j_call: TRBJ1-1

cdr3_aa: CASSYRGQGELFF
cdr3_nt: TGTGCCAGCAGTTACAGGGGTCAAGGGGAGCTGTTTTTT
v_call: TRBV6-5
clone_size: .
d_call: .
j_call: TRBJ2-2

cdr3_aa: CASSIGDPWGLYSPLHF
cdr3_nt: TGTGCCAGTAGTATTGGGGACCCCTGGGGGCTTTATTCACCCCTCCACTTT
v_call: TRBV19
clone_size: .
d_call: .
j_call: TRBJ1-6

cdr3_aa: CAISGQGYESPLHF
cdr3_nt: TGTGCCATCAGCGGACAGGGTTATGAATCACCCCTCCACTTT
v_call: TRBV10-3
clone_size: .
d_call: TRBD1
j_call: TRBJ1-6

cdr3_aa: CASSSRLAGTTDTQYF
cdr3_nt: TGCGCCAGCAGCTCCAGACTAGCGGGGACCACAGATACGCAGTATTTT
v_call: TRBV5-1
clone_size: .
d_call: TRBD2
j_call: TRBJ2-3

cdr3_aa: CASKLRMNTEAFF
cdr3_nt: TGTGCCAGCAAGTTGCGGATGAACACTGAAGCTTTCTTT
v_call: TRBV7-2
clone_size: .
d_call: .
j_call: TRBJ1-1

cdr3_aa: CASSLTELPGNTIYF
cdr3_nt: TGTGCCAGCAGCCTGACAGAACTACCTGGAAACACCATATATTTT
v_call: TRBV7-8
clone_size: .
d_call: .
j_call: TRBJ1-3

cdr3_aa: CASSLTGEAFF
cdr3_nt: TGTGCCAGCAGCCTGACAGGGGAAGCTTTCTTT
v_call: TRBV2
clone_size: .
d_call: TRBD1
j_call: TRBJ1-1

cdr3_aa: CASSLGRTGSSYNSPLHF
cdr3_nt: TGTGCCAGCAGCTTGGGAAGGACAGGGAGCTCCTATAATTCACCCCTCCACTTT
v_call: TRBV5-6
clone_size: .
d_call: TRBD1
j_call: TRBJ1-6

cdr3_aa: CASSTGTTQNTEAFF
cdr3_nt: TGTGCCAGTAGTACCGGGACAACCCAGAACACTGAAGCTTTCTTT
v_call: TRBV19
clone_size: .
d_call: .
j_call: TRBJ1-1

cdr3_aa: CAWSTRDRGWAGELFF
cdr3_nt: TGTGCCTGGAGTACACGCGACAGGGGATGGGCCGGGGAGCTGTTTTTT
v_call: TRBV30
clone_size: .
d_call: TRBD1
j_call: TRBJ2-2